The source of this TCR beta chain is a study of shared clonotypes between healthy human individuals. Naive CD8 cells lacked CD45RO and underwent positive selection for CCR7, leaving out terminally differentiated effector memory CD45RA+ cells. All the donors were Caucasian adults who lived in Nashville, Tennessee. Points on this clone: Its antigen remains unknown.

The assay was immunoSEQ multiplex PCR, and TCRdb's table has in-frame clones only and misses some. This sample yields just over 2,000,000 clones, of which just under 95% are seen a single time; roughly 1.1% belongs to the top ten. Study-wide results and caveats: The represented genetic and exposure-history diversity was limited by the small number of donors. Sorted-subset sequencing, rarefaction showed, was incomplete despite large depth.

The receptor was isolated from a man between 18 and 29 years old in good health. Material: naive CD8+ T cells sorted from blood.

The CDR3 is CASSGQGQVAYGYTF. CDR3 nucleotides: TGTGCCAGCAGTGGTCAGGGCCAAGTCGCCTATGGCTACACCTTC. The chain carries TRBV7-9 and TRBJ1-2, with D perhaps TRBD1 (5 bases). V lost 6 bases and J 4 bases, leaving 18 bases between the germline ends. CDR1 is SEHNR and CDR2 is FQNEAQ in the germline V gene (reference sequence). This CDR3 contains 15 residues.